The clone carrying this TCR beta chain was detected many times. The antigen remains unidentified. PBMCs stored at -80 C, numbering 2 million, were the origin of the unsorted libraries. cDNA synthesis was performed by 5'RACE with 10-nucleotide random UMIs. A single record per CDR3 protein comes from TCRdb applying MiXCR to the 5' RACE reads. The data contain roughly 80,000 distinct CDR3 sequences, 15% to 20% of them singletons. The data originate from a study of neurological immune-mediated disorders. In germline, CDR1 is LGHDT, CDR2 YNNKEL (reference sequence). This CDR3 is 17 amino acids long. With 0 bases removed from V and 2 bases from J, the gap between germline ends came to 15 bases. Study-wide points: HTLV-1-associated myelopathy showed the most TCR clonal expansion; multiple sclerosis the least, below healthy controls. Expanded clones shared no CDR3 amino acid sequences across subjects, suggesting private repertoires in all groups.

The receptor was isolated from a middle-aged woman in good health. The specimen sequenced was PBMCs. J is TRBJ2-3 and V is TRBV3-1, with D perhaps given as TRBD1 or TRBD2 (5 bases each). CDR3 amino acids: CASSQDKGPTITDTQYF. The CDR3 DNA follows: TGTGCCAGCAGCCAAGATAAGGGGCCGACTATCACAGATACGCAGTATTTT.